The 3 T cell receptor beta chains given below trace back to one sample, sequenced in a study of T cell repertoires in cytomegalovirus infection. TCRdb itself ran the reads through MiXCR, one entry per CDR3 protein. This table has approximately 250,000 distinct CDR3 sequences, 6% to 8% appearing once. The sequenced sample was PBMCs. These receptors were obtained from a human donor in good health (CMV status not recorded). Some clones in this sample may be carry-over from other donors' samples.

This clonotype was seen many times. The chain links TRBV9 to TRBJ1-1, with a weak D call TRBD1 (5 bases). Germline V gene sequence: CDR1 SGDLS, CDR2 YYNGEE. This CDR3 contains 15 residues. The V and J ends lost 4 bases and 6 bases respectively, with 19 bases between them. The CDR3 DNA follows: TGTGCCAGCAGCCTCCCGGCGGACCCGGGGGCTGAAGCTTTCTTT. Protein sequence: CASSLPADPGAEAFF. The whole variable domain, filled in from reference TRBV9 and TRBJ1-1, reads DSGVTQTPKHLITATGQRVTLRCSPRSGDLSVYWYQQSLDQGLQFLIQYYNGEERAKGNILERFSAQQFPDLHSELNLSSLELGDSALYFCASSLPADPGAEAFFGQGTRLTVV.

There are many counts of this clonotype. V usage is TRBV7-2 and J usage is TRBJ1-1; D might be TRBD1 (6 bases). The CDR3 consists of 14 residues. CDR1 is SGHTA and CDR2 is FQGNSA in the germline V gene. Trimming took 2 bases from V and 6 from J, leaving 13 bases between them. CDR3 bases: TGTGCCAGCAGCTTACAGGGGCAGGGCCCTGAAGCTTTCTTT. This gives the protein CASSLQGQGPEAFF.

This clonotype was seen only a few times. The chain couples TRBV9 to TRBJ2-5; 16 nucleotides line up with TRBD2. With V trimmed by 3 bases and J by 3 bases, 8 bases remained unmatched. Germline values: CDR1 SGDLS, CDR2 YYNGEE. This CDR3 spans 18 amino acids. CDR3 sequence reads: CASSDGTSGGVSEETQYF. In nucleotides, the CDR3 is TGTGCCAGCAGCGACGGGACTAGCGGGGGGGTTTCGGAAGAGACCCAGTACTTC.